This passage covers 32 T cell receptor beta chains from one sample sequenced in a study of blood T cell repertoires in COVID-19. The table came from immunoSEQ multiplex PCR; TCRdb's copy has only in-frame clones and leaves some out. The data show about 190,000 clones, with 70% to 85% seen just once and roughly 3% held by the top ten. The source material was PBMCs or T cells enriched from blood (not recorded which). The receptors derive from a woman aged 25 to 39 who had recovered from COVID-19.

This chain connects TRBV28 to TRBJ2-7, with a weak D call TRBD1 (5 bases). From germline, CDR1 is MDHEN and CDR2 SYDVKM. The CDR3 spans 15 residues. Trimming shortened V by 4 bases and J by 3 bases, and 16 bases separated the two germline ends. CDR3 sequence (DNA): TGTGCCAGCAGTTCCCCCGCAGGGCTGAACTACGAGCAGTACTTC. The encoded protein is CASSSPAGLNYEQYF.

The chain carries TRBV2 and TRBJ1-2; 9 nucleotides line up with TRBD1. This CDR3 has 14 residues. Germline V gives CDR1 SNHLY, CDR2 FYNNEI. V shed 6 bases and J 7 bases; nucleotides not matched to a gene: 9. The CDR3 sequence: CASRGDRDFFGYTF. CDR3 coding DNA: TGTGCCAGCAGGGGGGACAGGGACTTTTTTGGCTACACCTTC. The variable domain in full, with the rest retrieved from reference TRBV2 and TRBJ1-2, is EPEVTQTPSHQVTQMGQEVILRCVPISNHLYFYWYRQILGQKVEFLVSFYNNEISEKSEIFDDQFSVERPDGSNFTLKIRSTKLEDSAMYFCASRGDRDFFGYTFGSGTRLTVV.

The CDR3 sequence: CASSLTSATDTQYF. The CDR3 region has the DNA TGTGCCAGCAGCTTAACTAGCGCCACAGATACGCAGTATTTT. The chain uses TRBV7-2 and TRBJ2-3; TRBD2 matches at 7 bases. The CDR3 length is 14 residues. V shed 2 bases and J 2 bases; nucleotides not matched to a gene: 1. Germline V gene data show CDR1 as SGHTA and CDR2 as FQGNSA.

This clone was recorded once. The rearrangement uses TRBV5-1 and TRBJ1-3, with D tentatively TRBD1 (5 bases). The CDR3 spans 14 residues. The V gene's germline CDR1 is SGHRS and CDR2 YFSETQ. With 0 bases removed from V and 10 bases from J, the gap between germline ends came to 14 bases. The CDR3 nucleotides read TGCGCCAGCAGCTTGGGAGGACAAGGAAGTACCATATATTTT. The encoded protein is CASSLGGQGSTIYF.

For the CDR3, the DNA is TGTGCCAGCAGCTTGGGACAGGAGTCTTCTGGAAACACCATATATTTT. Protein sequence: CASSLGQESSGNTIYF. V usage is TRBV5-5 and J usage is TRBJ1-3; D might be TRBD1 (6 bases). Germline lookup yields CDR1 SGHKS and CDR2 YYEKEE (reference sequence). The CDR3 covers 16 residues. V lost 0 bases and J 1 base, leaving 11 bases between the germline ends.

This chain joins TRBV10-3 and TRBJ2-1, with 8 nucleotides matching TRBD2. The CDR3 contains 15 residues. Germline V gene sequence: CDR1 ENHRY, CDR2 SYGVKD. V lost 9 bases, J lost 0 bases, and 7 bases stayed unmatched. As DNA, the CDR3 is TGTGCCATGTCGGGGGGGCTGAGCTCCTACAATGAGCAGTTCTTC. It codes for CAMSGGLSSYNEQFF.

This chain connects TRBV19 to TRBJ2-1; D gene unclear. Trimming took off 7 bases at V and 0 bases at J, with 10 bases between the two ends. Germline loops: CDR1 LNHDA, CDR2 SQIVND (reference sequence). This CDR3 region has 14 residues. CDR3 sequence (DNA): TGTGCCAGTAACGTGATGAGCTCCTACAATGAGCAGTTCTTC. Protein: CASNVMSSYNEQFF. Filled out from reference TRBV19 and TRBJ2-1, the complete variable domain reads DGGITQSPKYLFRKEGQNVTLSCEQNLNHDAMYWYRQDPGQGLRLIYYSQIVNDFQKGDIAEGYSVSREKKESFPLTVTSAQKNPTAFYLCASNVMSSYNEQFFGPGTRLTVL.

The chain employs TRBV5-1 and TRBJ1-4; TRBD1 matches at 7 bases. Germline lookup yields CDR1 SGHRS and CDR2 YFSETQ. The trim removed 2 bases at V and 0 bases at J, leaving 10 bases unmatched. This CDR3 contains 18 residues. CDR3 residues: CASSLPGQSFSTNEKLFF. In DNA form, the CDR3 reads TGCGCCAGCAGCTTACCGGGACAGAGCTTTTCAACTAATGAAAAACTGTTTTTT.

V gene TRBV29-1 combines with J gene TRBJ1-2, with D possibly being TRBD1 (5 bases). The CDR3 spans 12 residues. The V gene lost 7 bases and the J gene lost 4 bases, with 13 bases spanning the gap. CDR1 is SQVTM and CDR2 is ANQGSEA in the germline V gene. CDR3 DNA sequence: TGCAGCGGCGGTCAGGGTGCCTATGGCTACACCTTC. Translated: CSGGQGAYGYTF.

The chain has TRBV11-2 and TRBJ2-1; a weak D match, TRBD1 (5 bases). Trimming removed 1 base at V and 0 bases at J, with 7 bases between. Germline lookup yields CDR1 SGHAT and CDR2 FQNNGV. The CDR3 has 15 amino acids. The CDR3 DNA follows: TGTGCCAGCAGCTTAGGACAGAGCTCCTACAATGAGCAGTTCTTC. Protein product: CASSLGQSSYNEQFF.

This chain's CDR3 is CASSHRDRDNQPQHF. CDR3 nucleotides: TGTGCCAGCTCACACCGGGACAGGGACAATCAGCCCCAGCATTTT. The chain is built from TRBV18 and TRBJ1-5, with TRBD1 identical over 9 bases. The V gene's germline CDR1 is KGHSH and CDR2 LQKENI. The CDR3 extends over 15 amino acids. Unmatched junction bases numbered 4, after V lost 4 bases and J lost 3 bases.

CDR3 amino acids: CASSLSFRGSRNVYNEQFF. For the CDR3, the DNA is TGTGCCAGCAGTTTATCATTTCGCGGGAGCCGCAACGTCTACAATGAGCAGTTCTTC. The gene calls are TRBV27 and TRBJ2-1, with 7 positions matching TRBD2. Germline V lookup: CDR1 MNHEY, CDR2 SMNVEV (reference sequence). This CDR3 is built from 19 residues. V gave up 0 bases and J gave up 3 bases; unmatched junction bases: 14.

CDR3 nucleotides: TGTGCCAGCAGTTTCACGGGACAGGGGGCTACATTGACTGGAAACACCATATATTTT. This encodes CASSFTGQGATLTGNTIYF. This sequence joins TRBV27 and TRBJ1-3; 12 positions match TRBD1. Germline loops: CDR1 MNHEY, CDR2 SMNVEV (reference sequence). The CDR3 runs 19 residues. The J segment lost 2 bases and the V segment lost 3 bases, leaving 11 bases of the junction unmatched.

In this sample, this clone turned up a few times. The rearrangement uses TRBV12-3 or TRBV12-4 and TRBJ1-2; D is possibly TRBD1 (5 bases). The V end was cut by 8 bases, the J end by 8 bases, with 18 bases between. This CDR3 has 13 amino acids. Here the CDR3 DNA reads TGTGCCAGCGCTTTTCAGGGCGTTGGGGGCTACACCTTC. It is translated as CASAFQGVGGYTF.

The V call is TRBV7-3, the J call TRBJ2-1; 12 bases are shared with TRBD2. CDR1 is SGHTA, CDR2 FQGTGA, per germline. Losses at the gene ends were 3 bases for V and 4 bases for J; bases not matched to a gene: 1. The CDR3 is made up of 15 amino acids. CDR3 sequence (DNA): TGTGCCAGCAGCTTTGGACTAGCGGGGTACAATGAGCAGTTCTTC. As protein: CASSFGLAGYNEQFF.

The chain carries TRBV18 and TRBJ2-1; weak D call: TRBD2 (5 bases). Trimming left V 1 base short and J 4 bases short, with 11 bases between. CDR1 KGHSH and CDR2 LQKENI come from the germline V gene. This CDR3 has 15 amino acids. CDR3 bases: TGTGCCAGCTCACCACTTAGCCGCGGGTACAATGAGCAGTTCTTC. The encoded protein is CASSPLSRGYNEQFF.

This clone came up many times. The CDR3 sequence is CASSSTVNSGNTIYF. CDR3 nucleotide sequence: TGCGCCAGCAGCTCGACAGTAAACTCTGGAAACACCATATATTTT. The gene calls are TRBV5-1 and TRBJ1-3; possible D gene TRBD1, 5 bases. The V end was cut by 3 bases, the J end by 0 bases, with 10 bases between. The CDR3 consists of 15 residues. The germline V gene encodes CDR1 SGHRS and CDR2 YFSETQ. Full variable domain (remainder filled in from reference TRBV5-1 and TRBJ1-3): KAGVTQTPRYLIKTRGQQVTLSCSPISGHRSVSWYQQTPGQGLQFLFEYFSETQRNKGNFPGRFSGRQFSNSRSEMNVSTLELGDSALYLCASSSTVNSGNTIYFGEGSWLTVV.

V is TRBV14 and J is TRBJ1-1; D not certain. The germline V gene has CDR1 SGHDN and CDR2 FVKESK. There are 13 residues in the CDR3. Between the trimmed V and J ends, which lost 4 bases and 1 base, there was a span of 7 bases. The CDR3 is CASSLMRNTEAFF. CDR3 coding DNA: TGTGCCAGCAGCCTCATGAGGAACACTGAAGCTTTCTTT.

The CDR3 DNA reads as TGTGCCAGCATTGAAGGGGGCGGGACTGAAGCTTTCTTT. Protein product: CASIEGGGTEAFF. The V call is TRBV28, the J call TRBJ1-1; TRBD1 aligns across 7 bases. This CDR3 comprises 13 residues. The J segment lost 5 bases and the V segment lost 7 bases, leaving 7 bases of the junction unmatched. Germline values: CDR1 MDHEN, CDR2 SYDVKM.

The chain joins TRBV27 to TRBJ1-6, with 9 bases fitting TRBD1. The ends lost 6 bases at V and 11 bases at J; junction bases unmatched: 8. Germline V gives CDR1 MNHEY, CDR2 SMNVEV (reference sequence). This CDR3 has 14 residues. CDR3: CASSDGQGITPLHF. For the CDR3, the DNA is TGTGCCAGCAGCGACGGACAGGGGATTACACCCCTCCACTTT.

The CDR3 nucleotides read TGTGCCAGCAGCCCCGGGGACAGGGATGTGAATGAGCAGTTCTTC. It codes for CASSPGDRDVNEQFF. The J gene is TRBJ2-1, the V gene TRBV7-8, with 9 bases identical to TRBD1. CDR3 size: 15 residues. Germline V gene data show CDR1 as SGHVS and CDR2 as FQNEAQ. V shed 5 bases and J 7 bases; nucleotides not matched to a gene: 9.

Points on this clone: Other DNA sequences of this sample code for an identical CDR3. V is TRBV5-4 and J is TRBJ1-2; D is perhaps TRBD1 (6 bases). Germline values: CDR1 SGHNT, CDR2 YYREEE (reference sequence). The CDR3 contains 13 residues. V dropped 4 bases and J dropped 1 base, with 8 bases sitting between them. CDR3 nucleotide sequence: TGTGCCAGCAGCCTGGACAGTAACTATGGCTACACCTTC. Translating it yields CASSLDSNYGYTF. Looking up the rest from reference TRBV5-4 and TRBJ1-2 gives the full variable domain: ETGVTQSPTHLIKTRGQQVTLRCSSQSGHNTVSWYQQALGQGPQFIFQYYREEENGRGNFPPRFSGLQFPNYSSELNVNALELDDSALYLCASSLDSNYGYTFGSGTRLTVV.

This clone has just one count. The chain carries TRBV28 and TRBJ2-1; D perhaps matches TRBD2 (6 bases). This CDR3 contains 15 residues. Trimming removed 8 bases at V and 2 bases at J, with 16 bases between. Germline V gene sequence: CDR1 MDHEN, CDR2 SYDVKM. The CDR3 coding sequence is TGTGCCAGCCTACTGTCGCGGGGTACCTACAATGAGCAGTTCTTC. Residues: CASLLSRGTYNEQFF.

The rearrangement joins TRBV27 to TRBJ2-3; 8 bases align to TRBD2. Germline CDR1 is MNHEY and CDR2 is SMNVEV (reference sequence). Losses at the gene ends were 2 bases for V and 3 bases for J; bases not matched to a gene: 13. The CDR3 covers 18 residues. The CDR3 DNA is TGTGCCAGCAGTTTACCCCCCTACGGGGGGGAGGGGACAGATACGCAGTATTTT. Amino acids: CASSLPPYGGEGTDTQYF.

CDR3 bases: TGTGCCACGCGGCGGGGGACCCCTGACGAGCAGTACTTC. It encodes CATRRGTPDEQYF. The chain recombines TRBV28 with TRBJ2-7; 7 bases fit TRBD2. CDR1 is MDHEN and CDR2 is SYDVKM in the germline V gene. With 10 bases clipped from V and 5 bases from J, the junction kept 11 bases outside the gene matches. This CDR3 spans 13 amino acids.

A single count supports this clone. CDR3 nucleotide sequence: TGTGCCAGCTCACCTGACTGGACAGGGGGAACTGAAGCTTTCTTT. It encodes CASSPDWTGGTEAFF. The chain joins TRBV18 to TRBJ1-1, with 10 bases identical to TRBD1. The CDR3 totals 15 residues. Germline V gives CDR1 KGHSH, CDR2 LQKENI. V lost 3 bases to trimming and J lost 5 bases; unmatched junction nucleotides: 6.

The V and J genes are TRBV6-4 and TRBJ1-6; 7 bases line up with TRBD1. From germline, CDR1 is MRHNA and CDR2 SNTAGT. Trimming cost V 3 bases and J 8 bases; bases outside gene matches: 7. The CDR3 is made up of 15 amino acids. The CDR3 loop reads CASSEKGAPDSPLHF. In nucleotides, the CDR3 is TGTGCCAGCAGTGAGAAGGGGGCGCCTGATTCACCCCTCCACTTT.

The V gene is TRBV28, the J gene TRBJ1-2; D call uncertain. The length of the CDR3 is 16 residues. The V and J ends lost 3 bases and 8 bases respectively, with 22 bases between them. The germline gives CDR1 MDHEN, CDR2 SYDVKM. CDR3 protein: CASSLVSEDGGWGYTF. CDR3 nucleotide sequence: TGTGCCAGCAGTTTGGTATCGGAAGACGGCGGCTGGGGCTACACCTTC.

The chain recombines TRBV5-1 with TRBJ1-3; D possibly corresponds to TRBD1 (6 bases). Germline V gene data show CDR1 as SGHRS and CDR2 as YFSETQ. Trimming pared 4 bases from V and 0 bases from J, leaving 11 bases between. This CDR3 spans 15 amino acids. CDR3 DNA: TGCGCCAGCAGCCCAAAACAGGGCTCTGGAAACACCATATATTTT. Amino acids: CASSPKQGSGNTIYF.

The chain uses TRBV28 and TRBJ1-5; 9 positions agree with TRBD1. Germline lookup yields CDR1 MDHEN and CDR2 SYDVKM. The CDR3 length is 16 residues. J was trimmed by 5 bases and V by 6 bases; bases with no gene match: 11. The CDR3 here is CASSPRDRVVYQPQHF. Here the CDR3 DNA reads TGTGCCAGCAGCCCACGGGACAGGGTTGTTTATCAGCCCCAGCATTTT.

Written as DNA, the CDR3 is TGTGCCAGCAGTCAGGGGGATGAGCAGTTCTTC. This translates into CASSQGDEQFF. The J gene is TRBJ2-1, the V gene TRBV28, with 7 bases identical to TRBD1. With 5 bases clipped from V and 8 bases from J, the junction kept 0 bases outside the gene matches. This CDR3 has 11 residues. Germline CDR1 is MDHEN and CDR2 is SYDVKM.

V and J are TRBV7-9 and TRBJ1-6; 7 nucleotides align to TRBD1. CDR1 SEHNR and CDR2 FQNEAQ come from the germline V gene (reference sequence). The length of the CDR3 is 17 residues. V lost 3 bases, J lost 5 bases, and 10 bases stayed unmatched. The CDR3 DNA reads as TGTGCCAGCAGCTTCTCCCCAACAGGGGACAATAATTCACCCCTCCACTTT. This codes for CASSFSPTGDNNSPLHF.